Below are 12 T cell receptor beta chains sequenced from a single sample in a study of CD4 T cells in relation to SARS-CoV-2 and coronaviruses (dated by TCRdb to the early 2020s). CD4+ T cells from unexposed donors were collected before the COVID-19 pandemic (2011-2018). The library was built by means of the immunoSEQ multiplex PCR assay. TCRdb stores this immuneACCESS table with in-frame sequences only. Part of the clones is absent; in the studies checked, under half of the shortfall reflects unresolved V genes, and no reason is known for the rest. This sample lists approximately 70,000 clones; approximately 95% were detected once. The ten largest account for approximately 0.2% of the sample. Sequenced: naive CD4+ T cells from PBMCs. The meaning of the sample's cell subset or site label: naive CD4+ T cells isolated by negative enrichment. The receptors originated from a human donor in good health.

The chain carries TRBV18 and TRBJ1-1; D might be TRBD1 (5 bases). CDR3 size: 15 residues. Trimming took 6 bases from V and 5 from J, leaving 19 bases between them. CDR1 is KGHSH, CDR2 LQKENI, per germline. CDR3 bases: TGTGCCAGCTCCCATGGGGGGGGGTTAGCAACTGAAGCTTTCTTT. It codes for CASSHGGGLATEAFF. The full variable domain, completed using reference TRBV18 and TRBJ1-1, is NAGVMQNPRHLVRRRGQEARLRCSPMKGHSHVYWYRQLPEEGLKFMVYLQKENIIDESGMPKERFSAEFPKEGPSILRIQQVVRGDSAAYFCASSHGGGLATEAFFGQGTRLTVV.

This chain joins TRBV3-1 (or the pseudogene TRBV3-2) and TRBJ1-6; no firm D call. V shed 1 base and J shed 7 bases, with 8 bases lying between them. CDR3 length: 14 amino acids. Germline values: CDR1 LGHDT, CDR2 YNNKEL (reference sequence). CDR3 DNA: TGTGCCAGCAGCCAAGGGACGGGGAATTCACCCCTCCACTTT. Its protein is CASSQGTGNSPLHF.

The rearrangement joins TRBV19 to TRBJ1-5; no clear D gene. CDR3 length: 15 residues. Germline lookup yields CDR1 LNHDA and CDR2 SQIVND (reference sequence). V was pared by 8 bases and J by 4 bases, with 18 bases between. CDR3 amino acids: CASHPAGPKNQPQHF. The CDR3, as DNA: TGTGCCAGTCACCCCGCCGGGCCAAAAAATCAGCCCCAGCATTTT.

The rearrangement links TRBV5-6 to TRBJ1-2; a weak D match, TRBD1 (6 bases). Germline values: CDR1 SGHDT, CDR2 YYEEEE. This CDR3 is 14 amino acids long. V shed 7 bases and J shed 6 bases, with 19 bases lying between them. CDR3 bases: TGTGCCAGCGCGTTCCCCTCGACAGGCAATGGCTACACCTTC. It yields the protein CASAFPSTGNGYTF.

This sequence joins TRBV7-2 and TRBJ1-6; TRBD1 matches at 7 bases. Trimming removed 7 bases from V and 6 bases from J; junction bases left unmatched: 9. Germline V CDR1 and CDR2: SGHTA, FQGNSA. This CDR3 is 15 amino acids long. The CDR3 loop is CASTQGSGGNSPLHF. Written as DNA, the CDR3 is TGTGCCAGCACTCAGGGTTCAGGGGGTAATTCACCCCTCCACTTT.

The chain employs TRBV4-1 and TRBJ1-4, with 10 positions matching TRBD1. CDR1 is MGHRA and CDR2 is YSYEKL in the germline V gene. The junction had 1 base not matched to a gene; V was cut back by 4 bases and J by 8 bases. The CDR3 totals 13 residues. CDR3 bases: TGCGCCAGCAGCCTGACAGGGGGCGAAAAACTGTTTTTT. This encodes CASSLTGGEKLFF.

The V gene is TRBV13, the J gene TRBJ1-1; TRBD1 matches 9 bases. The junction had 23 bases not matched to a gene; V was cut back by 8 bases and J by 10 bases. The germline V gene encodes CDR1 PRHDT and CDR2 FYEKMQ (reference sequence). The CDR3 sequence is 17 residues long. The CDR3 here is CASGLLPGTGSRRGAFF. Here the CDR3 DNA reads TGTGCCAGCGGGCTTCTTCCCGGGACAGGGTCGCGGAGGGGAGCTTTCTTT.

This clone was found once. The V and J genes are TRBV21-1 and TRBJ1-1. TRBV21-1 constitutes a pseudogene. This CDR3 contains 14 residues. The CDR3 DNA follows: TGTGCCAGCAGCAAACGGACGGAATACACTGAAGCTTTCTTT. Protein: CASSKRTEYTEAFF.

The CDR3 here is CASSQRRTAQETQYF. DNA for the CDR3: TGTGCCAGCTCACAACGGAGGACAGCTCAAGAGACCCAGTACTTC. The genes are TRBV18 and TRBJ2-5; the D gene is possibly TRBD1 (6 bases). Germline loops: CDR1 KGHSH, CDR2 LQKENI. This CDR3 region has 15 residues. Trimming pared 4 bases from V and 2 bases from J, leaving 14 bases between. The complete variable domain, with remaining parts taken from reference TRBV18 and TRBJ2-5, reads NAGVMQNPRHLVRRRGQEARLRCSPMKGHSHVYWYRQLPEEGLKFMVYLQKENIIDESGMPKERFSAEFPKEGPSILRIQQVVRGDSAAYFCASSQRRTAQETQYFGPGTRLLVL.

The J gene is TRBJ2-1, the V gene TRBV5-6, with D possibly TRBD1 on 6 matching bases. Trimming stripped 3 bases from V and 8 bases from J, with 9 bases between. In germline, CDR1 is SGHDT, CDR2 YYEEEE. CDR3 length: 12 residues. The CDR3 region has the DNA TGTGCCAGCAGCTACGCAGGGGATGAGCAGTTCTTC. Amino acids: CASSYAGDEQFF.

The rearrangement links TRBV10-1 to TRBJ2-2, with a weak D call TRBD2 (5 bases). Germline values: CDR1 WNHNN, CDR2 SYGVQD (reference sequence). The CDR3 extends over 13 amino acids. The ends were cut back, 5 bases at V and 7 bases at J, with 11 bases in the middle. This chain's CDR3 is CASSWTGIGELFF. Here the CDR3 DNA reads TGCGCCAGCAGTTGGACGGGGATCGGGGAGCTGTTTTTT.

The rearrangement uses TRBV5-1 and TRBJ1-3; TRBD1 might be the D (6 bases). From germline, CDR1 is SGHRS and CDR2 YFSETQ. CDR3 length: 14 amino acids. V was trimmed by 3 bases and J by 4 bases, leaving 11 bases between them. CDR3 DNA: TGCGCCAGCAGCTCACCAGGGGTAGGAAACACCATATATTTT. This encodes CASSSPGVGNTIYF. The entire variable domain, with the rest obtained from reference TRBV5-1 and TRBJ1-3, is as follows: KAGVTQTPRYLIKTRGQQVTLSCSPISGHRSVSWYQQTPGQGLQFLFEYFSETQRNKGNFPGRFSGRQFSNSRSEMNVSTLELGDSALYLCASSSPGVGNTIYFGEGSWLTVV.